These 11 T cell receptor beta chains share one sample of origin, sequenced in a study of T cell responses to AZD1222 COVID-19 vaccine. Libraries were prepared by immunoSEQ multiplex PCR; TCRdb keeps only in-frame clonotypes and omits some of them. The table records around 180,000 clones, roughly 88% of them present only once. Sequenced material: peripheral blood, taken on day 0 of AZD1222 vaccination. These receptors were taken from an adult in good health.

This clone was counted a single time. The chain has TRBV6-5 and TRBJ1-5, with a weak D call TRBD1 (5 bases). Germline V gene data show CDR1 as MNHEY and CDR2 as SVGAGI. The CDR3 extends over 13 amino acids. V gave up 4 bases and J gave up 7 bases, with 11 bases separating them. The CDR3 is CASSSQGRQPQHF. CDR3 DNA: TGTGCCAGCAGTTCTCAGGGCCGACAGCCCCAGCATTTT.

This chain joins TRBV10-1 and TRBJ1-2; D is possibly TRBD1 (5 bases). The germline V gene has CDR1 WNHNN and CDR2 SYGVQD (reference sequence). This CDR3 contains 15 residues. Trimming shortened V by 2 bases and J by 1 base, and 11 bases separated the two germline ends. This chain's CDR3 is CASSEKSGNNYGYTF. CDR3 coding DNA: TGCGCCAGCAGTGAGAAGTCAGGGAATAACTATGGCTACACCTTC.

The gene calls are TRBV19 and TRBJ2-1; the D gene is possibly TRBD1 (6 bases). In germline, CDR1 is LNHDA, CDR2 SQIVND (reference sequence). V shed 5 bases and J shed 0 bases, with 11 bases lying between them. This CDR3 spans 15 amino acids. The CDR3 DNA reads as TGTGCCAGTAGTTCGCAGGGGAACTCCTACAATGAGCAGTTCTTC. Translated: CASSSQGNSYNEQFF.

J is TRBJ2-7 and V is TRBV19; the D call may be TRBD1 or TRBD2 (5 bases each). In germline, CDR1 is LNHDA, CDR2 SQIVND (reference sequence). Trimming left V 4 bases short and J 2 bases short, with 21 bases between. The CDR3 spans 17 residues. The CDR3 DNA sequence: TGTGCCAGTAGTAGTTCATCCGGGGCAGCGGTGACCTACGAGCAGTACTTC. Translating it yields CASSSSSGAAVTYEQYF. Combining the CDR3 with reference TRBV19 and TRBJ2-7 gives the whole variable domain DGGITQSPKYLFRKEGQNVTLSCEQNLNHDAMYWYRQDPGQGLRLIYYSQIVNDFQKGDIAEGYSVSREKKESFPLTVTSAQKNPTAFYLCASSSSSGAAVTYEQYFGPGTRLTVT.

The V call is TRBV6-5, the J call TRBJ2-5, with a weak D call TRBD1 (6 bases). V lost 0 bases and J 2 bases, leaving 13 bases between the germline ends. Germline V gene data show CDR1 as MNHEY and CDR2 as SVGAGI. The CDR3 sequence is 16 residues long. As DNA, the CDR3 is TGTGCCAGCAGTTACTCCCAGGGGTCCTTTCAAGAGACCCAGTACTTC. This sequence encodes CASSYSQGSFQETQYF.

The rearrangement joins TRBV3-1 (or the pseudogene TRBV3-2) to TRBJ1-2; TRBD1 aligns across 9 bases. After removal of 0 bases from V and 8 bases from J, the junction contained 4 bases not matched to a gene. Germline CDR1 LGHDT, CDR2 YNNKEL (reference sequence). The CDR3 length is 14 residues. The CDR3 coding sequence is TGTGCCAGCAGCCAAGAGGGACAGGGTAGGGGCTACACCTTC. It yields the protein CASSQEGQGRGYTF.

The rearrangement joins TRBV4-1 to TRBJ2-7, with 10 bases fitting TRBD1. The CDR3 totals 14 residues. V trimming: 4 bases; J trimming: 5 bases; junction bases outside the gene matches: 5. Germline CDR1 MGHRA, CDR2 YSYEKL. For the CDR3, the DNA is TGCGCCAGCAGCCCCGGGACAGGGGTTCACGAGCAGTACTTC. It specifies CASSPGTGVHEQYF.

The chain uses TRBV5-1 and TRBJ1-6; D is undetermined. The V gene's germline CDR1 is SGHRS and CDR2 YFSETQ. The CDR3 extends over 18 amino acids. Trimming took off 2 bases at V and 0 bases at J, with 15 bases between the two ends. CDR3 protein: CASSFRAGRGSYNSPLHF. CDR3 nucleotide sequence: TGCGCCAGCAGCTTTCGCGCAGGCAGAGGCTCCTATAATTCACCCCTCCACTTT.

The rearrangement uses TRBV18 and TRBJ1-6; no clear D. The germline V gene encodes CDR1 KGHSH and CDR2 LQKENI. The CDR3 is 13 amino acids. V lost 4 bases, J lost 5 bases, and 6 bases lay in between. The CDR3 protein is CASSLADNSPLHF. CDR3 coding DNA: TGTGCCAGCTCACTAGCGGATAATTCACCCCTCCACTTT.

This chain links TRBV4-3 with TRBJ1-1; D gene uncertain. This CDR3 has 11 residues. Germline V gene data show CDR1 as LGHNA and CDR2 as YSLEER. V was shortened by 5 bases and J by 7 bases, with 8 bases between the two germline ends. The CDR3 DNA reads TGCGCCAGCAGCATGGGGATTGAAGCTTTCTTT. It is translated as CASSMGIEAFF.

The chain combines TRBV28 with TRBJ2-7; TRBD1 matches 10 bases. V dropped 3 bases and J dropped 5; count of bases not matched to a gene: 10. This CDR3 contains 16 residues. Germline CDR1 and CDR2: MDHEN and SYDVKM. The CDR3 DNA reads as TGTGCCAGCAGTTTTTGGGCCGGGACAGGGGTCCACGAGCAGTACTTC. It translates to CASSFWAGTGVHEQYF.